This T cell receptor (beta chain) was recorded in a study of patients and donors after allogeneic stem cell transplantation. The CDR3 covers 15 residues. Germline V gene sequence: CDR1 SGHRS, CDR2 YFSETQ. V lost 4 bases, J lost 2 bases, and 15 bases lay in between. TCRdb itself ran the RT-PCR reads through MiXCR, one entry per CDR3 protein. This sample has tens of thousands of distinct CDR3 sequences, with 26% found just once. The chain employs TRBV5-1 and TRBJ1-2; maybe TRBD1 (6 bases). This receptor was obtained from a human donor who was either an allogeneic HSCT recipient or a stem cell or donor lymphocyte infusion donor (not recorded which). It is not recorded whose cells these are; they may come from a transplant donor. Sequencing was performed on blood, either unsorted or a sorted T cell fraction (not recorded which). CDR3 amino acids: CASSPSHTGNYGYTF. In DNA, the CDR3 is TGCGCCAGCAGCCCCTCCCACACAGGGAACTATGGCTACACCTTC. The full variable domain, in which reference TRBV5-1 and TRBJ1-2 provide the parts outside the CDR3, is KAGVTQTPRYLIKTRGQQVTLSCSPISGHRSVSWYQQTPGQGLQFLFEYFSETQRNKGNFPGRFSGRQFSNSRSEMNVSTLELGDSALYLCASSPSHTGNYGYTFGSGTRLTVV.